This T cell receptor beta chain was identified during a study of blood T cell repertoires in COVID-19. Study overall: Material from acute and convalescent COVID-19 was sourced from the United States, Italy and Spain. PBMCs, B-cell-depleted T cells, or T cells provided the cDNA or gDNA that made up the material.

This clone has only a few counts. Patients of the Seattle cohort, enrolled during active infection, were followed longitudinally. Libraries were prepared by immunoSEQ multiplex PCR; TCRdb keeps only in-frame clonotypes and omits some of them. Of over 200,000 clones in the sample, about nine tenths were seen once. The V end was cut by 0 bases, the J end by 5 bases, with 25 bases between. The CDR3 runs 20 residues. The germline V gene encodes CDR1 SGHTA and CDR2 FQGNSA. The chain carries TRBV7-2 and TRBJ2-2, with D perhaps matching TRBD1 (5 bases). The source is a man aged 45-60 years with COVID-19, enrolled during active disease. The sample comprised peripheral blood. CDR3: CASSLAWGFLGQGPTGELFF. Here the CDR3 DNA reads TGTGCCAGCAGCTTAGCGTGGGGTTTTCTTGGTCAGGGCCCTACCGGGGAGCTGTTTTTT.